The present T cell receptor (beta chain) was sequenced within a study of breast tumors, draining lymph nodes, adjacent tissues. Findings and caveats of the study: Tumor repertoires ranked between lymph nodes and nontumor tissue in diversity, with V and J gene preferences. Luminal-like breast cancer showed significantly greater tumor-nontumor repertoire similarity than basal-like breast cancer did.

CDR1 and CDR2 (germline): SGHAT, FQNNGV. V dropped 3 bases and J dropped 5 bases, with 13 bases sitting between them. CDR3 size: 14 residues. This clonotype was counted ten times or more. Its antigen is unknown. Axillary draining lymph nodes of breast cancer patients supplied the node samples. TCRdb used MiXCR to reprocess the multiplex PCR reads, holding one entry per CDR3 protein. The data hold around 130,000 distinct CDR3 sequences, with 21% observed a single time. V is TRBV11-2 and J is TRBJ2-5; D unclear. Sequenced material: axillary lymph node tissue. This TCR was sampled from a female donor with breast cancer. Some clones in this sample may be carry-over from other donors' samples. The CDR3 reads CASSFVTTGETQYF. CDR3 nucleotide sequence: TGTGCCAGCAGCTTTGTAACAACTGGGGAGACCCAGTACTTC.